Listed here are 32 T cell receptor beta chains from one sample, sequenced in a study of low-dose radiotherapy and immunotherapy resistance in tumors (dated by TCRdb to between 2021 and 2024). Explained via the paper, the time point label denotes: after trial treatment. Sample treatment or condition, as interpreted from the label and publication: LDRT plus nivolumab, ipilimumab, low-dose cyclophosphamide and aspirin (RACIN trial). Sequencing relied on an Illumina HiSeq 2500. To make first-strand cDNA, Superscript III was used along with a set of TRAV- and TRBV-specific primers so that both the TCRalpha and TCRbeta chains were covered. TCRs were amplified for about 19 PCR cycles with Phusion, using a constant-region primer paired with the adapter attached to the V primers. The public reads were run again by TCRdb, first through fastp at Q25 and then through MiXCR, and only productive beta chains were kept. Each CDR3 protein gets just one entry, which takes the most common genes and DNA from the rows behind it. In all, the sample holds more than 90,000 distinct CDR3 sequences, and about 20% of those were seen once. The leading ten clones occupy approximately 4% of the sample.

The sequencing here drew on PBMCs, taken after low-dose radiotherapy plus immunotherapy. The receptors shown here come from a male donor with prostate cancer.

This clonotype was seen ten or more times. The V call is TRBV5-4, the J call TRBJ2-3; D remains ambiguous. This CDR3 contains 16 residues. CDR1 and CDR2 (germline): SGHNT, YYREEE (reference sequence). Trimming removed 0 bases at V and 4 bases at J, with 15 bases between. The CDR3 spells CASSLAGRSRADTQYF. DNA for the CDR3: TGTGCCAGCAGCTTGGCCGGGCGATCCCGCGCAGATACGCAGTATTTT.

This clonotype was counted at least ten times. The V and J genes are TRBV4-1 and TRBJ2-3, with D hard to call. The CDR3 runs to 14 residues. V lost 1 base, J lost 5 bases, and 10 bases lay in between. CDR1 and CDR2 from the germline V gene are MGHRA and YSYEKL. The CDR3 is CASSQVRRLDTQYF. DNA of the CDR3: TGCGCCAGCAGCCAAGTAAGACGGTTAGATACGCAGTATTTT.

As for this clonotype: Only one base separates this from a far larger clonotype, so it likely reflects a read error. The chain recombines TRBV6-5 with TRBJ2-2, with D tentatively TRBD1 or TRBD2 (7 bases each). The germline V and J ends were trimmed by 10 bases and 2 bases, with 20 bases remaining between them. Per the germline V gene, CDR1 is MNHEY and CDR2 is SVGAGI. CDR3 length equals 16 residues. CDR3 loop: CANTRWEGANTGELFF. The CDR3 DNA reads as TGTGCCAACACCCGGTGGGAGGGGGCCAACACCGGGGAGCTGTTTTTT.

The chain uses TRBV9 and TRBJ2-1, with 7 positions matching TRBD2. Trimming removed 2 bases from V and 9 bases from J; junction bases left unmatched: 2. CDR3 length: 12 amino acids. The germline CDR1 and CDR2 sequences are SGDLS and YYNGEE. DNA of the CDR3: TGTGCCAGCAGCGTCACGGGGGGTGAGCAGTTCTTC. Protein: CASSVTGGEQFF.

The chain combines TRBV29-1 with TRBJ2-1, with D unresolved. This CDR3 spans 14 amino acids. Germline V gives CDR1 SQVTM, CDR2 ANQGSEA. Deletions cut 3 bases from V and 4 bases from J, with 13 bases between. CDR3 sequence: CSVEGSGQYNEQFF. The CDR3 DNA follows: TGCAGCGTTGAGGGGTCAGGTCAATACAATGAGCAGTTCTTC.

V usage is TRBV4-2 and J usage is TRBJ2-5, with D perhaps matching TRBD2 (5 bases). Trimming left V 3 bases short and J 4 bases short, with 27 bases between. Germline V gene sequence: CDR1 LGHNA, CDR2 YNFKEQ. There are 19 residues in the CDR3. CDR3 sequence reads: CASSQAWASNMGFRETQYF. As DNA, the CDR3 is TGTGCCAGCAGCCAGGCCTGGGCTAGCAATATGGGGTTCCGAGAGACCCAGTACTTC.

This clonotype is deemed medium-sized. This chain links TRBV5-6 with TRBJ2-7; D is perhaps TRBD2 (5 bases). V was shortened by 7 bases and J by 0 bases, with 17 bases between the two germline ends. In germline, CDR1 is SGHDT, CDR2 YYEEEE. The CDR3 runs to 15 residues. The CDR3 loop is CASSARGPSSYEQYF. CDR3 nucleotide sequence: TGTGCCAGCTCGGCCCGCGGGCCTAGCTCCTACGAGCAGTACTTC.

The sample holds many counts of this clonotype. The CDR3, as DNA: TGTGCCAGCAGTTGGGGCGGCTCTGGGGCCAACGTCCTGACTTTC. This translates into CASSWGGSGANVLTF. The J gene is TRBJ2-6, the V gene TRBV6-5, with D possibly being TRBD1 (5 bases). V gave up 4 bases and J gave up 0 bases, with 7 bases separating them. Per germline, CDR1 MNHEY and CDR2 SVGAGI. This CDR3 is 15 amino acids long.

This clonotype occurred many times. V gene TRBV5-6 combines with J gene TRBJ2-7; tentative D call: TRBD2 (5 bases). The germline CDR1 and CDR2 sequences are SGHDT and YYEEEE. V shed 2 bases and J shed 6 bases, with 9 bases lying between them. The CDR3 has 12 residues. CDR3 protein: CASSLGSLEQYF. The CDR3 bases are TGTGCCAGCAGCTTAGGGAGCCTCGAGCAGTACTTC. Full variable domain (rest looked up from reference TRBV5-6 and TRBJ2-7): DAGVTQSPTHLIKTRGQQVTLRCSPKSGHDTVSWYQQALGQGPQFIFQYYEEEERQRGNFPDRFSGHQFPNYSSELNVNALLLGDSALYLCASSLGSLEQYFGPGTRLTVT.

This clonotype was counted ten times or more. The CDR3 protein is CSAEQGNTDTQYF. Here the CDR3 DNA reads TGCAGTGCTGAACAGGGGAACACAGATACGCAGTATTTT. The chain links TRBV20-1 to TRBJ2-3; 7 bases match TRBD1. Germline CDR1 and CDR2: DFQATT and SNEGSKA (reference sequence). This CDR3 has 13 amino acids. The trim removed 5 bases at V and 2 bases at J, leaving 4 bases unmatched.

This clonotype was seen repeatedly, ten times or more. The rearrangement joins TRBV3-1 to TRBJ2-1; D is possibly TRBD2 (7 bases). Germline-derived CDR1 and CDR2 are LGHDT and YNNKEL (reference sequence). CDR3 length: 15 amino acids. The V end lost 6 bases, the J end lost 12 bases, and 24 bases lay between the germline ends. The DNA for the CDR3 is TGTGCCAGCAGTAAGGGAGGGGGAGCCCCAGATTGGCAGTTCTTC. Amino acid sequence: CASSKGGGAPDWQFF.

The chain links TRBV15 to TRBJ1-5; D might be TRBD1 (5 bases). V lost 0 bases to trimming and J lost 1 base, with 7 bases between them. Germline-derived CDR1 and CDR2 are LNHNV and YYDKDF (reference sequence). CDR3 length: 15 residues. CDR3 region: CATSRDWGSNQPQHF. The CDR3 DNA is TGTGCCACCAGCAGAGATTGGGGGAGCAATCAGCCCCAGCATTTT.

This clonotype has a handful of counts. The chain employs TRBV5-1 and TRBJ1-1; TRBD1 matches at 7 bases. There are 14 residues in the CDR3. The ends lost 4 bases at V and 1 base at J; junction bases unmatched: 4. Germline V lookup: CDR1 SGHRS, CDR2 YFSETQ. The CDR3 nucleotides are TGCGCCAGCAGCGGCCGGGACAGGAACACTGAAGCTTTCTTT. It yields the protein CASSGRDRNTEAFF.

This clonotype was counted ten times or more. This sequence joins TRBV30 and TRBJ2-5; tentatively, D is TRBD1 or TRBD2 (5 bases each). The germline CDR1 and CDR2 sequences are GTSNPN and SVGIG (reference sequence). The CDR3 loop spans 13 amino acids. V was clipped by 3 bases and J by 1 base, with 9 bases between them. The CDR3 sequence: CAWSRGTQETQYF. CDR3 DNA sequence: TGTGCCTGGAGCCGAGGGACCCAAGAGACCCAGTACTTC.

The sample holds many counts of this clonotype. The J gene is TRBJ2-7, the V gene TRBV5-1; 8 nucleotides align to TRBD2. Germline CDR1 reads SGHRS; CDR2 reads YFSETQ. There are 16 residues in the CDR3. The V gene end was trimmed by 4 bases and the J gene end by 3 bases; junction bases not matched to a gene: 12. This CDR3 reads CASSGSGTRRGYEQYF. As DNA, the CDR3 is TGCGCCAGCAGCGGGAGCGGGACTAGGCGGGGCTACGAGCAGTACTTC.

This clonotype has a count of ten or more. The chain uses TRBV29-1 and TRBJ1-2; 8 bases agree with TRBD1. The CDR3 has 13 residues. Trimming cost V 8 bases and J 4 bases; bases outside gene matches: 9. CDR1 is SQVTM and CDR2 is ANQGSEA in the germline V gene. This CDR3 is CSSFSGQGYGYTF. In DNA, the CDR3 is TGCAGCTCCTTCTCCGGACAGGGCTATGGCTACACCTTC.

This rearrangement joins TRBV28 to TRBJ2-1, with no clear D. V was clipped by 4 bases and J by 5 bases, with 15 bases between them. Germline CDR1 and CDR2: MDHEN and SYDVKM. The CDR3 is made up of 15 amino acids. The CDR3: CASSSIELIHNEQFF. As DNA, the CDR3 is TGTGCCAGCAGTTCTATTGAGTTAATCCACAATGAGCAGTTCTTC.

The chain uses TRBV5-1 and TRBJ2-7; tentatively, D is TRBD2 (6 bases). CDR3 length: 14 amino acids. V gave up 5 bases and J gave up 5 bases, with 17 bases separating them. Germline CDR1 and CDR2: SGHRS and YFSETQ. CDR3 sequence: CASSRRGREDEQYF. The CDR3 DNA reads TGCGCCAGCAGTAGGCGGGGCAGAGAAGACGAGCAGTACTTC.

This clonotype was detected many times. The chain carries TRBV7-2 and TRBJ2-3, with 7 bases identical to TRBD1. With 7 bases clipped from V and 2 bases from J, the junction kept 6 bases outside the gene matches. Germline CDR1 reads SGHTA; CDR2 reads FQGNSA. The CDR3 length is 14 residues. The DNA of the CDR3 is TGTGCCAGCAATAGGGGGCGCGTCACAGATACGCAGTATTTT. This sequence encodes CASNRGRVTDTQYF.

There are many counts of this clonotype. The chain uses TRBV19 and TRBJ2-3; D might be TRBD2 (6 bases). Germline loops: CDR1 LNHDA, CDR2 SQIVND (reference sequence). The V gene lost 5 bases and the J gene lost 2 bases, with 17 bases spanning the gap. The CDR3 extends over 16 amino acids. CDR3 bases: TGTGCCAGTAGTTCACCCGGGGGAGTGATCACAGATACGCAGTATTTT. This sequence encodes CASSSPGGVITDTQYF. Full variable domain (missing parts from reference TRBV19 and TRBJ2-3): DGGITQSPKYLFRKEGQNVTLSCEQNLNHDAMYWYRQDPGQGLRLIYYSQIVNDFQKGDIAEGYSVSREKKESFPLTVTSAQKNPTAFYLCASSSPGGVITDTQYFGPGTRLTVL.

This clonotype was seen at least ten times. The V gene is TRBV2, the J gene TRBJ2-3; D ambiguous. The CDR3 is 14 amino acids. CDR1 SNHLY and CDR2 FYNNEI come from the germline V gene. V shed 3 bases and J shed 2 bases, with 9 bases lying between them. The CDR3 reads CASSDWQATDTQYF. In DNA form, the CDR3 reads TGTGCCAGCAGTGATTGGCAGGCCACAGATACGCAGTATTTT.

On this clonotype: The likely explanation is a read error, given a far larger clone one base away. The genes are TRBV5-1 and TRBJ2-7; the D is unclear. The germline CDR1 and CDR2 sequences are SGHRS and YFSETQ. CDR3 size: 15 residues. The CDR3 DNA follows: TGTGCCAGCAGCTTGGCCCTCGGACCGGGCTACGAGCAGTACTTC. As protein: CASSLALGPGYEQYF.

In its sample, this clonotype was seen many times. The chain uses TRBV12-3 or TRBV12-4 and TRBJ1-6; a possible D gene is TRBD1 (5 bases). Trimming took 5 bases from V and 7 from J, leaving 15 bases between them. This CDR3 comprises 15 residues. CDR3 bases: TGTGCCAGCAGTGGAGGGGTTATTTTGAATTCACCCCTCCACTTT. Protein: CASSGGVILNSPLHF.

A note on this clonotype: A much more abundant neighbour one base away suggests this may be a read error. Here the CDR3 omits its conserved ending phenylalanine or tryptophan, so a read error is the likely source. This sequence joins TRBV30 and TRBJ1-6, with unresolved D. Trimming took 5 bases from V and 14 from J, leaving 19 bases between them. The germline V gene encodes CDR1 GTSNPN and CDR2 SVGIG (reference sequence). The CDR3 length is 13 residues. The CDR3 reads CAWLVKGVPTLHL. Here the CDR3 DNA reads TGTGCCTGGCTGGTGAAGGGTGTGCCAACCCTCCACTTA.

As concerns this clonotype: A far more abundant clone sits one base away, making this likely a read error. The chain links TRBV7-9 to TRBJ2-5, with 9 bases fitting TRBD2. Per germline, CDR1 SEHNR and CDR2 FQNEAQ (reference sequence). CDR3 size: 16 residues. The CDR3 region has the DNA TGTGCCAACAGCTTAGCGCTAGCGGGGTCACAAGAGACCCAGTACTTC. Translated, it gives CANSLALAGSQETQYF.

CDR3 sequence (DNA): TGTGCCAGCAGTTCCCCAGCTAGCGGGGGAGCCTACAATGAGCAGTTCTTC. As protein: CASSSPASGGAYNEQFF. V is TRBV28 and J is TRBJ2-1; 10 bases align to TRBD2. The germline V gene encodes CDR1 MDHEN and CDR2 SYDVKM. The CDR3 extends over 17 amino acids. V shed 4 bases and J 2 bases; nucleotides not matched to a gene: 8.

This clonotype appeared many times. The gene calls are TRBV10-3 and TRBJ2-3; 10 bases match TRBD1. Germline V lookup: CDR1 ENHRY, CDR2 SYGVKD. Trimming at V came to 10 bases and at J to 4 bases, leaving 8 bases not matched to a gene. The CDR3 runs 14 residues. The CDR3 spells CATWDRGGADTQYF. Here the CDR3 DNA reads TGTGCCACTTGGGACAGGGGCGGCGCAGATACGCAGTATTTT.

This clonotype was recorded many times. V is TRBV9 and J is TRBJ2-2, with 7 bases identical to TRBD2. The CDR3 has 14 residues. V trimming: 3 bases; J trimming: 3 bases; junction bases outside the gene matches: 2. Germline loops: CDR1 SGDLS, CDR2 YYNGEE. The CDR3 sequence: CASSDRGDTGELFF. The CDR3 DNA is TGTGCCAGCAGCGATCGGGGGGACACCGGGGAGCTGTTTTTT.

The CDR3 DNA reads as TGTGCCGCCTCAACTAGCAGTCGCACCGGGGAGCTGTTTTTT. This encodes CAASTSSRTGELFF. This rearrangement joins TRBV19 to TRBJ2-2; D might be TRBD2 (6 bases). There are 14 residues in the CDR3. Germline CDR1 reads LNHDA; CDR2 reads SQIVND (reference sequence). V was pared by 11 bases and J by 4 bases, with 17 bases between.

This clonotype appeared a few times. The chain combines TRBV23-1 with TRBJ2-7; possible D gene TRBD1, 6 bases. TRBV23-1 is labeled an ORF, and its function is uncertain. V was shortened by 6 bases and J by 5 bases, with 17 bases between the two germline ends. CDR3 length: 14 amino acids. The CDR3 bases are TGCGCCAGCAGCGTTGAGGGGGAAAAGGACGAGCAGTACTTC. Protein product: CASSVEGEKDEQYF.

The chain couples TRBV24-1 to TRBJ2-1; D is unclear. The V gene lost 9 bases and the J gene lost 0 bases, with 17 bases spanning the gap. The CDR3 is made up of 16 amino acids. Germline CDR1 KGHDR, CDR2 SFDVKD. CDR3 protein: CATPVLAFSSYNEQFF. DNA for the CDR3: TGTGCCACCCCCGTACTGGCCTTCAGCTCCTACAATGAGCAGTTCTTC.

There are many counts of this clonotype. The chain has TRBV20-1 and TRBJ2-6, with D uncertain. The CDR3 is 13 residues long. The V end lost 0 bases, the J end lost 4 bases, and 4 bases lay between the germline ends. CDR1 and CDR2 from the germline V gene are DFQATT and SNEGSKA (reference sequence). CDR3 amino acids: CSARDAGANVLTF. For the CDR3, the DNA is TGCAGTGCTAGAGATGCCGGGGCCAACGTCCTGACTTTC.